The clone carrying this T cell receptor beta chain was seen repeatedly, ten times or more. The CDR3 spans 15 residues. Losses at the gene ends were 5 bases for V and 4 bases for J; bases not matched to a gene: 8. From the RT-PCR reads, TCRdb called clonotypes with MiXCR, one entry per CDR3 protein. The profile covers some 800,000 distinct CDR3 sequences, with around 21% appearing a single time and more than 8.5% taken by the ten largest. The sample originates from a study of response to subunit inactivated influenza vaccine. The V gene is TRBV12-3 or TRBV12-4, the J gene TRBJ2-5, with TRBD1 identical over 9 bases. The receptor was isolated from a man between 50 and 59 years old who received an inactivated influenza vaccine. Sequenced here: PBMCs from blood, sampled less than 6 days after vaccination. CDR3: CASSPPGQGRETQYF. In DNA form, the CDR3 reads TGTGCCAGCAGTCCCCCGGGACAGGGAAGAGAGACCCAGTACTTC.